The text below deals with one T cell receptor (beta chain). Unrecorded immune exposures were likely, despite nominal health at sampling. This sample was included in a study of cytomegalovirus exposure and HLA in healthy donors. The PCR made use of 60 Vbeta and 13 Jbeta primers. Authors' data handling: Later, 65 million to 90 million unique TCR beta chains were counted in an analysis, and roughly 10 million of them were shared. Measured with immunoSEQ multiplex PCR; TCRdb has only the in-frame clones, and not every one. D and trimming were read from the DNA, whereas the V and J calls and clone size are those reported in that table. This sample's table has tens of thousands of clones. V gave up 6 bases and J gave up 3 bases; unmatched junction bases: 3. Germline V lookup: CDR1 MNHNS, CDR2 SASEGT. There are 15 residues in the CDR3.

The receptor was isolated from a woman in her twenties or thirties in good health and CMV-seronegative. The material sequenced was PBMCs. This rearrangement joins TRBV6-1 to TRBJ2-3; TRBD2 aligns across 13 bases. As DNA, the CDR3 is TGTGCCAGCAGAAAGACTAGCGGGGGGACAGATACGCAGTATTTT. Amino acid sequence: CASRKTSGGTDTQYF.